This is a list of T cell receptor beta chains from one sample in a study of T cell responses to AZD1222 COVID-19 vaccine. TCRdb keeps only in-frame clones here, not all; method: immunoSEQ multiplex PCR. The sample shows 200,000 or so clones, under 95% of them seen only once. This sample comprised peripheral blood, obtained on day 0 of AZD1222 vaccination. All receptors derive from an adult in good health. Each CDR3 is given with its conserved first and last residue. D genes are given only for firm matches. Only part of the rows carry a size: once, few, many, or a class if the clone is expanded.

j_call | v_call | d_call | clone_size | cdr3_nt | cdr3_aa
TRBJ2-1 | TRBV11-2 | NA | NA | TGTGCCAGCAGCCTCCTTAAGATGGCTAACAATGAGCAGTTCTTC | CASSLLKMANNEQFF
TRBJ1-6 | TRBV28 | NA | NA | TGTGCCAGCAGTTTACAACGTAGTAATTCACCCCTCCACTTT | CASSLQRSNSPLHF
TRBJ2-4 | TRBV19 | TRBD2 | NA | TGTGCCAGTAGTAGGGGACTAGCGGGGGGTCTAGCCAAAAACATTCAGTACTTC | CASSRGLAGGLAKNIQYF
TRBJ2-1 | TRBV19 | NA | NA | TGTGCCAGTAGTCCGGCTGGGAGGAGGGTTGAGCAGTTCTTC | CASSPAGRRVEQFF
TRBJ2-7 | TRBV18 | NA | NA | TGTGCCAGCTCACCCGGGCGGGGGCACTACGAGCAGTACTTC | CASSPGRGHYEQYF
TRBJ1-5 | TRBV19 | NA | NA | TGTGCCAGTAGTCCGCTCAATCAGCCCCAGCATTTT | CASSPLNQPQHF
TRBJ2-7 | TRBV7-2 | NA | NA | TGTGCCAGCAGCTTAGGCATTAGTGGGCGGCCCCACTTC | CASSLGISGRPHF
TRBJ1-5 | TRBV7-8 | NA | few | TGTGCCAGCAGCTTAGCAACGCGCGAAAATCAGCCCCAGCATTTT | CASSLATRENQPQHF
TRBJ2-4 | TRBV27 | NA | NA | TGTGCCAGCAGTTTCCTAGTTCGGGGCATTCAGTACTTC | CASSFLVRGIQYF
TRBJ2-5 | TRBV6-5 | TRBD2 | NA | TGTGCCAGCAGTTACTCTTTAGCGGGAGAGACCCAGTACTTC | CASSYSLAGETQYF
TRBJ2-7 | TRBV5-1 | NA | once | TGCGCCAGCAGCGCGGGACAGTACTCCTACGAGCAGTACTTC | CASSAGQYSYEQYF
TRBJ2-7 | TRBV6-1 | TRBD2 | NA | TGTGCCAGCAGTGAATTCGGGGCGGGAGGGATTGACGAGCAGTACTTC | CASSEFGAGGIDEQYF
TRBJ1-1 | TRBV7-3 | TRBD1 | once | TGTGCCAGCAGCTCCCAGGGGGGGAACACTGAAGCTTTCTTT | CASSSQGGNTEAFF
TRBJ1-5 | TRBV19 | TRBD1 | NA | TGTGCCAGTTCGGACAGGGGGGGCAATCAGCCCCAGCATTTT | CASSDRGGNQPQHF
TRBJ1-2 | TRBV4-1 | NA | NA | TGCGCCAGCAGCCTTCGGGGGGACTGGGGCCGCACCTTC | CASSLRGDWGRTF
TRBJ1-1 | TRBV7-3 | NA | NA | TGTGCCAGCAGCCCTGGGCCCCAGAACACTGAAGCTTTCTTT | CASSPGPQNTEAFF
TRBJ2-2 | TRBV2 | NA | NA | TGTGCCAGCTTAGAATTGATTAACACCGGGGAGCTGTTTTTT | CASLELINTGELFF
TRBJ2-3 | TRBV27 | NA | NA | TGTGCCAGCAATATGGTCGCGACCACAGATACGCAGTATTTT | CASNMVATTDTQYF
TRBJ2-3 | TRBV3-1/TRBV3-2 | TRBD2 | NA | TGTGCCAGCAGCGAGCCGGGACTAGCGGAAGATACGCAGTATTTT | CASSEPGLAEDTQYF
TRBJ2-7 | TRBV9 | NA | NA | TGTGCCAGCAGCGAGGGGACGCCTGCCTACGAGCAGTACTTC | CASSEGTPAYEQYF
TRBJ2-7 | TRBV6-5 | TRBD1 | few | TGTGCCAGCGATCCGGGACAGGGTAGGGAGCAGTACTTC | CASDPGQGREQYF
TRBJ2-7 | TRBV9 | NA | NA | TGTGCCAGCAGCCCCTGGACGACAGCGGAGGGCGAGCAGTACTTC | CASSPWTTAEGEQYF
TRBJ2-1 | TRBV6-4 | TRBD2 | NA | TGTGCCAGCAGTGACTCTGCGGGAGAGGGGCACAATGAGCAGTTCTTC | CASSDSAGEGHNEQFF
TRBJ2-7 | TRBV4-3 | NA | NA | TGCGCCAGCAGAGTTGAGGGCAGGATTTACGAGCAGTACTTC | CASRVEGRIYEQYF
TRBJ1-2 | TRBV9 | NA | NA | TGTGCCAGCAGCGTAGGCGGGGGGAGTGATGGCTACACCTTC | CASSVGGGSDGYTF
TRBJ2-6 | TRBV7-3 | TRBD1 | NA | TGTGCCAGCAGCTTAAGGCCCGGGACAGGGAGGTCTGGGGCCAACGTCCTGACTTTC | CASSLRPGTGRSGANVLTF
TRBJ2-2 | TRBV15 | NA | NA | TGTGCCACCAGCAGAGATCGGGGCGCCTACACCGGGGAGCTGTTTTTT | CATSRDRGAYTGELFF
TRBJ2-3 | TRBV6-1 | NA | NA | TGTGCCAGCAGTGAGGCGAGGGTCACAGATACGCAGTATTTT | CASSEARVTDTQYF
TRBJ1-2 | TRBV27 | NA | NA | TGTGCCAGCAGTGATTGGACACCCCCCTATGGCTACACCTTC | CASSDWTPPYGYTF
TRBJ1-6 | TRBV11-1 | NA | NA | TGTGCCAGCAGCCTTTCGGACGGTCCTAATTCACCCCTCCACTTT | CASSLSDGPNSPLHF
TRBJ1-2 | TRBV13 | TRBD1 | once | TGTGCCAGCACCCAGGGGACAGGGGGCAGGTCCAACTATGGCTACACCTTC | CASTQGTGGRSNYGYTF
TRBJ1-1 | TRBV7-2 | NA | NA | TGTGCCAGCAACATCAGGGGTCTGAACACTGAAGCTTTCTTT | CASNIRGLNTEAFF
TRBJ1-2 | TRBV28 | TRBD1 | NA | TGTGCCAGCAGTCAACCCGGGACAGGGGGCCACGGCTACACCTTC | CASSQPGTGGHGYTF
TRBJ1-3 | TRBV7-2 | NA | NA | TGTGCCAGCAGCTTAGGGCCGCTTCCCTCTGGAAACACCATATATTTT | CASSLGPLPSGNTIYF
TRBJ2-7 | TRBV3-1/TRBV3-2 | NA | NA | TGTGCCAGCAGCCAAGGGATTGGTTACGAGCAGTACTTC | CASSQGIGYEQYF
TRBJ1-1 | TRBV11-2 | NA | NA | TGTGCCAGCAACCCCACGGGATGGGGCACTGAAGCTTTCTTT | CASNPTGWGTEAFF
TRBJ1-2 | TRBV15 | NA | once | TGTGCCACCAGCAGAGGTTCAGGTGGCTACACCTTC | CATSRGSGGYTF
TRBJ1-2 | TRBV5-8 | NA | NA | TGTGCCAGCAGCTTGACCGGCAGGGAGAGAGGCTATGGCTACACCTTC | CASSLTGRERGYGYTF
TRBJ1-3 | TRBV2 | NA | NA | TGTGCCAGCAGGGTCGGCAGCGTCTCTGGAAACACCATATATTTT | CASRVGSVSGNTIYF
TRBJ2-2 | TRBV29-1 | NA | NA | TGCAGCGTTGAAGATGTCAGTGAAGGCACCGGGGAGCTGTTTTTT | CSVEDVSEGTGELFF
TRBJ1-5 | TRBV28 | TRBD1 | NA | TGTGCCAGCACCCTGATTCTGACAGGGTATCAGCCCCAGCATTTT | CASTLILTGYQPQHF
TRBJ2-5 | TRBV6-1 | NA | NA | TGTGCCAGCAGTGAAGGTTCGCGGGAGACCCAGTACTTC | CASSEGSRETQYF
TRBJ2-7 | TRBV19 | NA | NA | TGTGCCAGTAGTACCGGCTGGGACGGGACCTACGAGCAGTACTTC | CASSTGWDGTYEQYF
TRBJ2-5 | TRBV10-3 | TRBD2 | NA | TGTGCCATCAAGGCTAGCGGGGTCCAAGAGACCCAGTACTTC | CAIKASGVQETQYF
TRBJ1-3 | TRBV7-8 | TRBD1 | NA | TGTGCCAGCAGCCCACTCAGGGGGCCTGGAAACACCATATATTTT | CASSPLRGPGNTIYF
TRBJ2-2 | TRBV15 | NA | NA | TGTGCCACCAGCAGATACCAGAACACCGGGGAGCTGTTTTTT | CATSRYQNTGELFF
TRBJ1-3 | TRBV5-1 | NA | NA | TGCGCCAGCACTGATCCCTCTGGAAACACCATATATTTT | CASTDPSGNTIYF
TRBJ1-1 | TRBV5-4 | TRBD1 | NA | TGTGCCAGCAGCCTAGGACAGGCGAACACTGAAGCTTTCTTT | CASSLGQANTEAFF
TRBJ1-1 | TRBV5-5 | NA | NA | TGTGCCAGCAGCTTGGGGGCAGGGATGAACACTGAAGCTTTCTTT | CASSLGAGMNTEAFF
TRBJ1-1 | TRBV15 | NA | NA | TGTGCCACCAGCAGAGATACAGTTGAAGCTTTCTTT | CATSRDTVEAFF
TRBJ2-2 | TRBV19 | TRBD2 | NA | TGTGCCAGTAGTAAAGTAGCGGGAGGTGGGACGAACACCGGGGAGCTGTTTTTT | CASSKVAGGGTNTGELFF
TRBJ2-2 | TRBV5-1 | TRBD1 | NA | TGCGCCAGCAGTAAGGACAGGACCAACACCGGGGAGCTGTTTTTT | CASSKDRTNTGELFF
TRBJ1-4 | TRBV19 | NA | NA | TGTGCCAGTAGTCAACATGGTCTGGAAAAACTGTTTTTT | CASSQHGLEKLFF
TRBJ2-7 | TRBV19 | TRBD1 | NA | TGTGCCAGTAGACCACCGGGACAGGGAAGTCGGGAGCAGTACTTC | CASRPPGQGSREQYF
TRBJ1-5 | TRBV10-3 | NA | NA | TGTGCCATCAGTGATACCTCGGGATCGGGCAATCAGCCCCAGCATTTT | CAISDTSGSGNQPQHF
TRBJ1-1 | TRBV29-1 | TRBD1 | NA | TGCAGCGTGAGCCCGACAGGGGATGCTTTCTTT | CSVSPTGDAFF
TRBJ1-4 | TRBV5-1 | NA | NA | TGCGCCAGCAGCTTGAGGCGCTTAGGTGGTGAAAAACTGTTTTTT | CASSLRRLGGEKLFF